The 13 T cell receptor beta chains given below trace back to one sample, sequenced in a study of T cells in Graves' hyperthyroidism and ophthalmopathy. Amplified regions were TCR beta CDR3 sequences from RNA transcripts. With the HTBI primer set, the TCR CDR3 went through a first round of RT-PCR. Via MiXCR, TCRdb re-called the multiplex PCR reads, giving one row per CDR3 protein. The repertoire includes about 360,000 distinct CDR3 sequences, around 25% of them detected once, and more than 60% sits in the top ten. Sequenced material: blood. Receptor source: a man between 45 and 60 years old with Graves' hyperthyroidism.

This clonotype was seen repeatedly, ten times or more. This sequence joins TRBV7-8 and TRBJ2-7; TRBD2 matches at 10 bases. Germline trimming cut 7 bases from V and 2 bases from J; bases unmatched to any gene: 14. The CDR3 covers 17 residues. In germline, CDR1 is SGHVS, CDR2 FQNEAQ. CDR3 amino acids: CASISGRLAGGTYEQYF. The CDR3 bases are TGTGCCAGCATTAGTGGGAGACTAGCGGGCGGAACCTACGAGCAGTACTTC.

This clonotype appeared a few times. V gene TRBV19 combines with J gene TRBJ2-2; 9 bases map to TRBD1. V shed 5 bases, J shed 5 bases, and the junction held 6 bases outside the gene matches. Per germline, CDR1 LNHDA and CDR2 SQIVND (reference sequence). CDR3 length: 15 amino acids. CDR3 bases: TGTGCCAGTAGTTCCACAGGGGGCTCGACCGGGGAGCTGTTTTTT. It specifies CASSSTGGSTGELFF.

There are a few counts of this clonotype. The V and J genes are TRBV7-2 and TRBJ2-7, with 11 bases matching TRBD1. The CDR3 contains 15 residues. With 0 bases clipped from V and 4 bases from J, the junction kept 2 bases outside the gene matches. CDR1 and CDR2 from the germline V gene are SGHTA and FQGNSA. The CDR3 is CASSLAGDRGYEQYF. CDR3 DNA sequence: TGTGCCAGCAGCTTAGCCGGGGACAGGGGGTACGAGCAGTACTTC.

A few counts support this clonotype. The chain links TRBV2 to TRBJ2-3; a possible D gene is TRBD1 (5 bases). The CDR3 totals 13 residues. The germline V gene encodes CDR1 SNHLY and CDR2 FYNNEI. Trimming pared 5 bases from V and 2 bases from J, leaving 8 bases between. As DNA, the CDR3 is TGTGCCAGCAGTACAGGACCCACAGATACGCAGTATTTT. Protein sequence: CASSTGPTDTQYF.

The chain is built from TRBV4-1 and TRBJ1-4; D unresolved. The germline CDR1 and CDR2 sequences are MGHRA and YSYEKL. The CDR3 consists of 15 residues. V lost 0 bases to trimming and J lost 0 bases, with 5 bases between them. This chain's CDR3 is CASSQETTTNEKLFF. As DNA, the CDR3 is TGCGCCAGCAGCCAAGAAACAACAACTAATGAAAAACTGTTTTTT.

The rearrangement joins TRBV10-3 to TRBJ2-7; 9 bases are a match to TRBD2. The CDR3 consists of 16 residues. The germline gives CDR1 ENHRY, CDR2 SYGVKD. The V gene end was trimmed by 3 bases and the J gene end by 0 bases; junction bases not matched to a gene: 6. The CDR3 nucleotides are TGTGCCATCAGTGACCCAACTAGCGGGCACTCCTACGAGCAGTACTTC. It encodes CAISDPTSGHSYEQYF.

This clonotype was seen many times. V is TRBV2 and J is TRBJ1-3; D ambiguous. Between the trimmed V and J ends, which lost 6 bases and 0 bases, there was a span of 12 bases. There are 15 residues in the CDR3. CDR1 SNHLY and CDR2 FYNNEI come from the germline V gene. In DNA form, the CDR3 reads TGTGCCAGCAGAGTGGACGGGAGCTCTGGAAACACCATATATTTT. This codes for CASRVDGSSGNTIYF.

This clonotype has just a few counts. J is TRBJ1-5 and V is TRBV2; D not certain. Germline V lookup: CDR1 SNHLY, CDR2 FYNNEI. The CDR3 runs 12 residues. V was trimmed by 8 bases and J by 11 bases, leaving 16 bases between them. The CDR3 reads CASRGDGQAQHF. The CDR3 bases are TGTGCCAGCCGGGGAGACGGGCAAGCCCAGCATTTT.

This clonotype has just a few counts. The chain employs TRBV5-1 and TRBJ2-7; 13 bases are a match to TRBD2. From germline, CDR1 is SGHRS and CDR2 YFSETQ. The CDR3 runs 16 residues. With V trimmed by 2 bases and J by 4 bases, 6 bases remained unmatched. The CDR3: CASSLGLAGDRYEQYF. The CDR3 bases are TGCGCCAGCAGCTTAGGACTAGCGGGAGACAGGTACGAGCAGTACTTC.

The chain joins TRBV7-3 to TRBJ2-5; D unclear. The ends were cut back, 6 bases at V and 3 bases at J, with 14 bases in the middle. Germline-derived CDR1 and CDR2 are SGHTA and FQGTGA. The CDR3 has 14 amino acids. The CDR3 reads CASRNLGTEETQYF. DNA for the CDR3: TGTGCCAGCAGAAACCTCGGTACAGAAGAGACCCAGTACTTC.

This clonotype turned up a few times. The gene calls are TRBV6-1 and TRBJ1-4; TRBD1 matches at 7 bases. Looked up from germline, CDR1 is MNHNS and CDR2 is SASEGT. The CDR3 has 16 residues. V was clipped by 6 bases and J by 7 bases; unmatched bases: 14. CDR3 loop: CASSPDSTGMREKLFF. The CDR3 DNA sequence: TGTGCCAGCAGCCCAGACTCGACAGGGATGCGTGAAAAACTGTTTTTT.

In nucleotides, the CDR3 is TGTGCCAGCAGCCAACATCGGGGTAACAGGGGGCGAGCGGGGGCCAACGTCCTGACTTTC. Translating gives CASSQHRGNRGRAGANVLTF. This rearrangement joins TRBV14 to TRBJ2-6; 9 nucleotides line up with TRBD1. V shed 2 bases and J 4 bases; nucleotides not matched to a gene: 15. This CDR3 is 20 amino acids long. Germline CDR1 is SGHDN and CDR2 is FVKESK.

This clonotype was recorded a few times. The genes are TRBV6-1 and TRBJ1-5; 7 bases line up with TRBD1. With 6 bases clipped from V and 4 bases from J, the junction kept 9 bases outside the gene matches. The CDR3 is 15 amino acids. Germline CDR1 MNHNS, CDR2 SASEGT. The CDR3 reads CASRSRTGDNQPQHF. DNA of the CDR3: TGTGCCAGCAGATCTAGGACAGGAGATAATCAGCCCCAGCATTTT.